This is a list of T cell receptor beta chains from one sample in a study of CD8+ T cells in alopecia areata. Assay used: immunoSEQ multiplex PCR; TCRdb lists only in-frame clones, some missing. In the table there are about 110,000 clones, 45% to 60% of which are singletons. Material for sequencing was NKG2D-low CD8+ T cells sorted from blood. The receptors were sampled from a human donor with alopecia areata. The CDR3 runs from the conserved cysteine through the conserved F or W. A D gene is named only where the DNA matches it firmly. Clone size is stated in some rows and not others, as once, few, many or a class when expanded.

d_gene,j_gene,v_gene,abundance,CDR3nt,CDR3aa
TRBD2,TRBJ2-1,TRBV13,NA,TGTGCCAGCAGCTCCGGGACTAGCGGGAGAGATGAGCAGTTCTTC,CASSSGTSGRDEQFF
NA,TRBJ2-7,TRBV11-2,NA,TGTGCCAGCAGCTTAGGGGACCAATACGAGCAGTACTTC,CASSLGDQYEQYF
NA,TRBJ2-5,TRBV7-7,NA,TGTGCTAGCAGCTTAGTTTTAGGGGAGAGAGAGACCCAGTACTTC,CASSLVLGERETQYF
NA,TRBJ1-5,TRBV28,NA,TGTGCCAGCAGTTTAATCGAAGATGGACAGCCCCAGCATTTT,CASSLIEDGQPQHF
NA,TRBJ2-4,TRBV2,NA,TGTGCCAGCGCCAAAAACATTCAGTACTTC,CASAKNIQYF
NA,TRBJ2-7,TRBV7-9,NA,TGTACCAGCATCCACGGGGACGAGCAGTACTTC,CTSIHGDEQYF
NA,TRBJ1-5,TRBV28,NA,TGTGCCAGCAGTTTAGTCAGGGGTCGGAGCAATCAGCCCCAGCATTTT,CASSLVRGRSNQPQHF
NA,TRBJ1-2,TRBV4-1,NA,TGCGCCAGCAGCCAAGACCGGGCTAACTATGGCTACACCTTC,CASSQDRANYGYTF
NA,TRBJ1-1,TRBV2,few,TGTGCCAGCATTGGACAGACATTGAACACTGAAGCTTTCTTT,CASIGQTLNTEAFF
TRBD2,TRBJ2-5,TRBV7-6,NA,TGTGCCAGCAGCCCCTGGACTAGCGAGCAAGAGACCCAGTACTTC,CASSPWTSEQETQYF
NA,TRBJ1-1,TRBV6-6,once,TGTGCCAGCAGTTACTCTCGAGGGAACACTGAAGCTTTCTTT,CASSYSRGNTEAFF
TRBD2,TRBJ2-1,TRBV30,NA,TGTGCCTGGAGTCTAGCGGGAGGGCCTCTCGACAATGAGCAGTTCTTC,CAWSLAGGPLDNEQFF
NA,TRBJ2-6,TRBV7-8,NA,TGTGCCAGCAGCTTAGAGGGCAGGTATACTTCTGGGGCCAACGTCCTGACTTTC,CASSLEGRYTSGANVLTF
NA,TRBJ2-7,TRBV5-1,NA,TGCGCCAGCAGCTTGGGGCTCTACGAGCAGTACTTC,CASSLGLYEQYF
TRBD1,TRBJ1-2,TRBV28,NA,TGTGCCAGCACTTTAGACAGGGGCTATGGCTACACCTTC,CASTLDRGYGYTF
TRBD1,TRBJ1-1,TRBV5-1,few,TGCGCCAGCAGCTTAAACAGGGGGGTCACTGAAGCTTTCTTT,CASSLNRGVTEAFF
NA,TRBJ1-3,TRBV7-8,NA,TGTGCCAGCAGCTTAGAACCACAGGGAGGAGGAAACACCATATATTTT,CASSLEPQGGGNTIYF
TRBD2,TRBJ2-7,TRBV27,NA,TGTGCCAGCATTGCGCCGGGAGGGTACGAGCAGTACTTC,CASIAPGGYEQYF
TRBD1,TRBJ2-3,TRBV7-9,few,TGTGCCAGCAGCTCTGTTGGGACAGGGAGCACAGATACGCAGTATTTT,CASSSVGTGSTDTQYF
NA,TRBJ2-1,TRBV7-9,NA,TGTGCCAGCAGCCAAGAGCGGCCAGGGGATGAGCAGTTCTTC,CASSQERPGDEQFF
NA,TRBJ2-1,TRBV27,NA,TGTGCCAGCAGGACCGAGGGCTCCTACAATGAGCAGTTCTTC,CASRTEGSYNEQFF
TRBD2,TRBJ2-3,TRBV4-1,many,TGCGCCAGCAGCCGAACTAGCGGTCTCACAGATACGCAGTATTTT,CASSRTSGLTDTQYF
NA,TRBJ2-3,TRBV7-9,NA,TGTGCCAGCAGCTTAGAGGACTTCACAGATACGCAGTATTTT,CASSLEDFTDTQYF
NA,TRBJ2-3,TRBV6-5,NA,TGTGCCAGCAGTTACTCGCTGGGTTCGGATACGCAGTATTTT,CASSYSLGSDTQYF
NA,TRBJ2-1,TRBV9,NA,TGTGCCAGCAGCGTAACACATGAGCAGTTCTTC,CASSVTHEQFF
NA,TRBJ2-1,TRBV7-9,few,TGTGCCAGCAGTTCGGAACAGAGTGAGCAGTTCTTC,CASSSEQSEQFF
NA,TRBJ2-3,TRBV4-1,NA,TGCGCCAGCAGCCAAGAGGGCCTAGATGGCACAGATACGCAGTATTTT,CASSQEGLDGTDTQYF
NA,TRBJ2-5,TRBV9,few,TGTGCCAGCAGCCCCTGGAGTGCGGAGACCCAGTACTTC,CASSPWSAETQYF
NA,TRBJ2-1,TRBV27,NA,TGTGCCAGCAGTCCCCAAGGACAGACCTCCTACAATGAGCAGTTCTTC,CASSPQGQTSYNEQFF
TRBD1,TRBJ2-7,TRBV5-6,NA,TGTGCCAGCAGCTTGGGGCAGGGGGTACACGAGCAGTACTTC,CASSLGQGVHEQYF
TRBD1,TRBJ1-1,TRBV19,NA,TGTGCCAGTTCCAGGGGGCTGATCACTGAAGCTTTCTTT,CASSRGLITEAFF
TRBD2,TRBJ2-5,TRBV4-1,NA,TGCGCCAGCAGCCAAGATCGCAGTAGCGGGAGGGCCCAGTACTTC,CASSQDRSSGRAQYF
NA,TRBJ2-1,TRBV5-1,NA,TGCGCCAGCAGTCGAGCCGGTGGGGGCTTCTATGAGCAGTTCTTC,CASSRAGGGFYEQFF
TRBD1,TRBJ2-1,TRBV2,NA,TGTGCCAGCCCCGGACAGGTGTACAATGAGCAGTTCTTC,CASPGQVYNEQFF
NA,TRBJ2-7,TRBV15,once,TGTGCCACCAGCGGAATTAAGGCCCTAGGAGAGCAGTACTTC,CATSGIKALGEQYF
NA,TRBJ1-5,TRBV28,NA,TGTGCCAGCAGTCCCGGGGCACCAATACCGGGGCAGCCCCAGCATTTT,CASSPGAPIPGQPQHF
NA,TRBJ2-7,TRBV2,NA,TGTGCCAGCATGAGCAGGGTGGGGTCTTACGAGCAGTACTTC,CASMSRVGSYEQYF
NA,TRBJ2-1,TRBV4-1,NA,TGCGCCAGCAGCCTAATCTCCGGCGGGCTCTACAATGAGCAGTTCTTC,CASSLISGGLYNEQFF
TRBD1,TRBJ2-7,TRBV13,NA,TGTGCCAGCAGCTTCGGGACAGGTGAATACGAGCAGTACTTC,CASSFGTGEYEQYF
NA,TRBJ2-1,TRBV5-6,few,TGTGCCAGCAGCCTGGCCTACAATGAGCAGTTCTTC,CASSLAYNEQFF
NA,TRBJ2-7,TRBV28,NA,TGTGCCAGCAGTTTTAACACCTACTACGAGCAGTACTTC,CASSFNTYYEQYF
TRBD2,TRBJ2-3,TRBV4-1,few,TGCGCCAGCGCGGGAGAGGATTTGAGAGATACGCAGTATTTT,CASAGEDLRDTQYF
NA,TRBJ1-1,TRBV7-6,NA,TGTGCCAGCAGTCGGGGAGACAGCACTGAAGCTTTCTTT,CASSRGDSTEAFF
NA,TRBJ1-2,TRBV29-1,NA,TGCAGCGTTGAAGATGACTCGACAGAGCATTACAACTATGGCTACACCTTC,CSVEDDSTEHYNYGYTF
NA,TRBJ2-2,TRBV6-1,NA,TGTGCCAGCAGTGCCGGGACGGTCACCGGGGAGCTGTTTTTT,CASSAGTVTGELFF
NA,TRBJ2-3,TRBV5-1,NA,TGCGCCAGCAGCTTGCGGGGAGATACGCAGTATTTT,CASSLRGDTQYF
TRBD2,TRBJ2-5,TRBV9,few,TGTGCCAGCAGCACAGGACCGGGAGGCCAAGAGACCCAGTACTTC,CASSTGPGGQETQYF
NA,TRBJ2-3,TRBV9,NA,TGTGCCAGCAGCCCTTCCGACACAGATACGCAGTATTTT,CASSPSDTDTQYF
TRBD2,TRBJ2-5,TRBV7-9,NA,TGTGCCAGCAGCGGTGGACTAGCGCTAACCCAGTACTTC,CASSGGLALTQYF
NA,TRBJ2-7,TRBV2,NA,TGTGCCAGCGGTGACTCCTACGAGCAGTACTTC,CASGDSYEQYF
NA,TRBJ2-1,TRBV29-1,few,TGCAGCATCCCGGCCAGGAGCTCCTACAATGAGCAGTTCTTC,CSIPARSSYNEQFF
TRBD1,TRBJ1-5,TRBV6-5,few,TGTGCCAGCGGAACAGGGGGCTATCAGCCCCAGCATTTT,CASGTGGYQPQHF
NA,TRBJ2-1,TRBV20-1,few,TGCAGTGCTAGAGGAGACGGTGAGCAGTTCTTC,CSARGDGEQFF
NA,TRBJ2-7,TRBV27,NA,TGTGCCAGCAGTTTAGCGTCAGGGGCAAACTCCTACGAGCAGTACTTC,CASSLASGANSYEQYF
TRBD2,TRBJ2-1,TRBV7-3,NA,TGTGCCAGCAGCTTAAGGGGTAGCGGGAGAGATGACAATGAGCAGTTCTTC,CASSLRGSGRDDNEQFF
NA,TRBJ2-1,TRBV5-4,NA,TGTGCCAGCAGACCTCACCCGGCTTCCTACAATGAGCAGTTCTTC,CASRPHPASYNEQFF
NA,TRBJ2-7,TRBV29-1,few,TGCAGCACCCTAGGGCTTGGGGGTTACGAGCAGTACTTC,CSTLGLGGYEQYF
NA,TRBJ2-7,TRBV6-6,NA,TGTGCCAGCCTGGGAGCAGCGTACAGCTCCTACGAGCAGTACTTC,CASLGAAYSSYEQYF
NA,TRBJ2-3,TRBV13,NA,TGTGCCAGCAGCCCTAGACTTGGTCCTAGCACAGATACGCAGTATTTT,CASSPRLGPSTDTQYF